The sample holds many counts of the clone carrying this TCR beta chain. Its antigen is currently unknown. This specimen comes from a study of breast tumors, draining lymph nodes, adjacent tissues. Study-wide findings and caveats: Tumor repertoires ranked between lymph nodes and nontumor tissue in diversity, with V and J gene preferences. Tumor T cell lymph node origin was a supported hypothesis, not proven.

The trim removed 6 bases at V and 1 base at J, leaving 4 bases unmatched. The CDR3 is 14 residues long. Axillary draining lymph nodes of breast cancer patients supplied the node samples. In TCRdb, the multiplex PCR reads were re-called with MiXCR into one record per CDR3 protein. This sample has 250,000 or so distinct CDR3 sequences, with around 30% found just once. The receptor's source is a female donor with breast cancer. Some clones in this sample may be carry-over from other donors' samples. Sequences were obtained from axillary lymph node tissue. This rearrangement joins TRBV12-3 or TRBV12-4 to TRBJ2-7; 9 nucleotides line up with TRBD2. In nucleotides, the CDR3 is TGTGCCAGCAGACCGACTAGCGGTTCCTACGAGCAGTACTTC. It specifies CASRPTSGSYEQYF.